Following are 3 T cell receptor beta chains from one sample sequenced in a study of blood T cell repertoires in COVID-19. The protocol was immunoSEQ multiplex PCR, while the TCRdb copy is restricted to in-frame clones and leaves out a portion. The repertoire holds fewer than 90,000 clones, with roughly 78% as singletons. The sequencing sample was made of peripheral blood. The receptors stem from a woman of 80 years or more with acute or convalescent COVID-19.

The chain employs TRBV5-4 and TRBJ2-5; 10 bases fit TRBD2. Germline V gene sequence: CDR1 SGHNT, CDR2 YYREEE (reference sequence). V was clipped by 3 bases and J by 4 bases; unmatched bases: 9. CDR3 length: 16 amino acids. The CDR3 coding sequence is TGTGCCAGCAGCTCTGCTAGCGGGAGTCTTTCAGAGACCCAGTACTTC. This encodes CASSSASGSLSETQYF.

The chain links TRBV5-4 to TRBJ2-3; 8 bases agree with TRBD1. This CDR3 has 18 residues. J gave up 0 bases and V 6 bases, and 15 bases lay outside the gene matches. Germline lookup yields CDR1 SGHNT and CDR2 YYREEE (reference sequence). The CDR3 DNA reads TGTGCCAGCACTTCTGGGGCAGGGGGCTTCGGGAGCACAGATACGCAGTATTTT. Translation gives CASTSGAGGFGSTDTQYF.

The chain combines TRBV7-3 with TRBJ2-1, with D possibly being TRBD2 (6 bases). Germline CDR1 and CDR2: SGHTA and FQGTGA. Trimming stripped 4 bases from V and 5 bases from J, with 15 bases between. The CDR3 loop spans 15 amino acids. CDR3 residues: CASSSQPGGNNEQFF. CDR3 DNA sequence: TGTGCCAGCAGCTCCCAACCTGGGGGGAACAATGAGCAGTTCTTC.